What follows are 10 T cell receptor beta chains derived from one specimen sequenced in a study of technical replicates of blood from several donors. Here immunoSEQ multiplex PCR was the method, and the copy in TCRdb shows in-frame clones only, minus some. Of around 15,000 clones listed, roughly 84% are singletons. Sample: PBMCs. Source of these receptors: a human donor in good health.

The chain has TRBV6-5 and TRBJ2-7, with TRBD2 matching 9 bases. This CDR3 has 16 amino acids. Germline lookup yields CDR1 MNHEY and CDR2 SVGAGI. J lost 2 bases, V lost 2 bases, and 7 bases had no gene match. The CDR3 reads CASSYLSGRSTYEQYF. The CDR3 DNA is TGTGCCAGCAGTTACCTAAGCGGGAGGTCGACCTACGAGCAGTACTTC.

In its sample, this clone was seen once. This chain joins TRBV2 and TRBJ1-2; unclear D gene. Germline V gene lookup returns CDR1 SNHLY and CDR2 FYNNEI. The CDR3 has 14 amino acids. V gave up 0 bases and J gave up 4 bases, with 9 bases separating them. CDR3 nucleotides: TGTGCCAGCAGTGAAGCCGGGGTTAGCTATGGCTACACCTTC. It is translated as CASSEAGVSYGYTF.

This CDR3 reads CASSLGPGLAGGAYEQYF. The DNA of the CDR3 is TGCGCCAGCAGCTTGGGCCCGGGACTAGCGGGAGGGGCCTACGAGCAGTACTTC. The V call is TRBV5-1, the J call TRBJ2-7; 16 nucleotides align to TRBD2. The CDR3 length is 18 residues. Germline CDR1 reads SGHRS; CDR2 reads YFSETQ. V lost 0 bases and J lost 2; bases outside the gene matches: 5.

The chain recombines TRBV2 with TRBJ2-3, with 8 bases fitting TRBD2. V was clipped by 11 bases and J by 4 bases; unmatched bases: 8. The CDR3 length is 13 residues. Germline CDR1 and CDR2: SNHLY and FYNNEI. CDR3 bases: TGTGCCCTTCATGGACTAGCCCCAGATACGCAGTATTTT. It codes for CALHGLAPDTQYF.

This rearrangement joins TRBV29-1 to TRBJ1-5, with TRBD1 matching over 9 bases. Germline loops: CDR1 SQVTM, CDR2 ANQGSEA. The CDR3 contains 14 residues. V dropped 6 bases and J dropped 6; count of bases not matched to a gene: 9. The CDR3 bases are TGCAGCGTAGCTCAGGGGACAGGGCCTCAGCCCCAGCATTTT. This codes for CSVAQGTGPQPQHF.

CDR3 protein: CASSFTGNTEAFF. CDR3 nucleotide sequence: TGTGCCAGCAGCTTTACGGGGAACACTGAAGCTTTCTTT. This chain connects TRBV5-8 to TRBJ1-1; no firm D call. V was trimmed by 2 bases and J by 1 base, leaving 6 bases between them. Germline V gene sequence: CDR1 SGHTS, CDR2 YDEGEE. The CDR3 runs to 13 residues. The complete variable domain, with remaining parts taken from reference TRBV5-8 and TRBJ1-1, reads EAGVTQSPTHLIKTRGQQATLRCSPISGHTSVYWYQQALGLGLQFLLWYDEGEERNRGNFPPRFSGRQFPNYSSELNVNALELEDSALYLCASSFTGNTEAFFGQGTRLTVV.

This clone is a singleton in its sample. The CDR3 DNA reads TGTGCCTGGAGGAAGAGAGGCACAGATACGCAGTATTTT. This translates into CAWRKRGTDTQYF. The V gene is TRBV30, the J gene TRBJ2-3; D is uncertain. This CDR3 contains 13 residues. CDR1 and CDR2 (germline): GTSNPN, SVGIG (reference sequence). Trimming took 3 bases from V and 1 from J, leaving 8 bases between them.

The V gene is TRBV19, the J gene TRBJ1-4; tentative D call: TRBD1 (5 bases). This CDR3 is built from 15 residues. CDR1 and CDR2 from the germline V gene are LNHDA and SQIVND (reference sequence). Trimming cost V 6 bases and J 8 bases, with 19 bases left between them. CDR3 in amino acids: CASSNLQGSHEKLFF. In DNA, the CDR3 is TGTGCCAGTAGCAACCTTCAGGGAAGCCACGAAAAACTGTTTTTT.

The rearrangement joins TRBV18 to TRBJ2-7; maybe TRBD1 (5 bases). CDR1 is KGHSH and CDR2 is LQKENI in the germline V gene. Trimming removed 3 bases at V and 2 bases at J, with 14 bases between. CDR3 length equals 15 residues. DNA of the CDR3: TGTGCCAGCTCACCGGAAAGGACACCGACCTACGAGCAGTACTTC. As protein: CASSPERTPTYEQYF.

The DNA for the CDR3 is TGTGCCAGCGCTCGGCAGACTACCTACGAGCAGTACTTC. Encoded protein: CASARQTTYEQYF. The chain combines TRBV19 with TRBJ2-7, with D perhaps TRBD2 (5 bases). The CDR3 extends over 13 amino acids. The V gene's germline CDR1 is LNHDA and CDR2 SQIVND (reference sequence). V shed 9 bases and J shed 2 bases, with 14 bases lying between them.